The TCR beta chain under discussion was sequenced for a study of OX40 agonist ivuxolimab in advanced cancers. Study context: Patients were given ivuxolimab, an antibody that agonizes OX40 (CD134).

With regard to this clone: Antigen: not known.

Sequencing used immunoSEQ multiplex PCR; TCRdb keeps in-frame clones, though not all of them. Seen here are under 85,000 clones, over 70% observed once, and the top ten hold about 0.52%. Notes on the study in general: In CD8+ T cells, expanded clones were on average more numerous than in CD4+. Clonal expansion in partial responders at 0.1-3.0 mg/kg ranked among the lowest.

This sequence was found in an adult with an advanced solid tumor such as melanoma, head and neck, liver or kidney cancer. This specimen was CD4+ or CD8+ T cells sorted from blood, taken in a trial of the OX40 agonist ivuxolimab.

Written as DNA, the CDR3 is TGTGCCAGCAGCTTTTCGGGACAGCAATATTACAATGAGCAGTTCTTC. It translates to CASSFSGQQYYNEQFF. The rearrangement joins TRBV7-9 to TRBJ2-1; 7 bases are shared with TRBD1. V lost 3 bases and J lost 4; bases outside the gene matches: 9. CDR3 length: 16 residues. Germline assignment: CDR1 SEHNR and CDR2 FQNEAQ (reference sequence).